This T cell receptor beta chain was documented in a study of follicular helper T cells after annual influenza vaccination. Study at large: Across the 2013-2014, 2014-2015 and 2015-2016 vaccination seasons, some subjects were resampled. Overall study results and limits: Recurrent ICOS+CD38+ cTfh clonotypes included tetramer and AIM influenza-specific ones.

As to time point: 2015-2016 season, pre-vaccination. Data came from immunoSEQ multiplex PCR; TCRdb stores just in-frame clones and leaves some out. Altogether 9,000 or so clones are present, about 84% being singletons, with the ten largest covering about 1.6%. This clone showed up just once. Its antigen remains unknown. This CDR3 has 14 residues. V lost 9 bases, J lost 1 base, and 4 bases stayed unmatched. From germline, CDR1 is SGHRS and CDR2 YFSETQ. J is TRBJ2-2 and V is TRBV5-1, with 9 nucleotides matching TRBD1. Sequencing used CXCR5+ CD38- circulating T follicular helper cells from blood, obtained on the day of influenza vaccination. Sample subset: circulating Tfh, non-naive CD4+CXCR5+PD-1+ (ICOS+CD38+ or ICOS-CD38-). This TCR came from an adult who received the influenza vaccine. This CDR3 reads CATQGQGNTGELFF. CDR3 nucleotide sequence: TGCGCCACCCAGGGACAGGGGAACACCGGGGAGCTGTTTTTT.